The entry below gives a single T cell receptor (beta chain) sequence along with its context. These data originate in a study of blood T cell repertoires in COVID-19. V lost 2 bases, J lost 1 base, and 9 bases stayed unmatched. CDR1 is MNHEY and CDR2 is SVGEGT in the germline V gene. This CDR3 is 18 amino acids long. The protocol was immunoSEQ multiplex PCR, while the TCRdb copy is restricted to in-frame clones and leaves out a portion. In the table there are some 210,000 clones, 81% of which are singletons. The sample taken for sequencing was PBMCs or T cells enriched from blood (not recorded which). This receptor was obtained from a woman aged 45 to 65 with acute COVID-19. The chain joins TRBV6-2 or TRBV6-3 to TRBJ2-2, with TRBD1 identical over 8 bases. The CDR3 nucleotides read TGTGCCAGCAGTTACGAGATTAGGACAGGGATGAACACCGGGGAGCTGTTTTTT. Its protein is CASSYEIRTGMNTGELFF.